This TCR beta chain was identified in a study of cytomegalovirus exposure and HLA in healthy donors. General observations from the study: In a later analysis, V- and J-gene trimming of beta chains associated with a DCLRE1C missense variant, replicated independently.

As for this clone: Its antigen is as yet unknown.

Amplification used 60 Vbeta primers and 13 Jbeta primers. Repertoires were generated with immunoSEQ multiplex PCR, while TCRdb's copy carries only in-frame clones and drops some. This table holds under 250,000 clones. This CDR3 contains 15 residues. The V gene lost 2 bases and the J gene lost 3 bases, with 15 bases spanning the gap. CDR1 is SGDLS, CDR2 YYNGEE, per germline. This clonotype was sampled from a girl under 10 years old in good health and CMV-seropositive. The chain uses TRBV9 and TRBJ2-7; maybe TRBD2 (6 bases). Sequences were obtained from PBMCs. DNA of the CDR3: TGTGCCAGCAGCGTGGGGACTGCGGCATACTACGAGCAGTACTTC. Residues: CASSVGTAAYYEQYF.